One and the same sample provided the 6 T cell receptor beta chains below, sequenced in a study of shared clonotypes between healthy human individuals. The repertoire was sequenced with immunoSEQ multiplex PCR; TCRdb's copy has only in-frame clones and lacks some. This sample has roughly 650,000 clones, with about 97% found just once. The specimen was naive CD4+ T cells sorted from blood. Noted subset: CD45RA+ positively selected. The receptors were sampled from a woman aged 25 to 39 in good health.

The J gene is TRBJ2-1, the V gene TRBV6-6, with 9 positions matching TRBD2. After removal of 7 bases from V and 7 bases from J, the junction contained 14 bases not matched to a gene. CDR3 length: 16 residues. The germline V gene encodes CDR1 MNHNY and CDR2 SVGAGI (reference sequence). Here the CDR3 reads CASTLRRTSEGNEQFF. The CDR3 coding sequence is TGTGCCAGCACCCTGCGGAGGACTAGCGAAGGTAATGAGCAGTTCTTC.

The gene calls are TRBV5-1 and TRBJ2-2, with 7 bases that match TRBD1. Germline V gene sequence: CDR1 SGHRS, CDR2 YFSETQ. Trimming at V came to 2 bases and at J to 4 bases, leaving 8 bases not matched to a gene. The CDR3 totals 16 residues. In DNA form, the CDR3 reads TGCGCCAGCAGCTTCACATGGGGACAGACCACCGGGGAGCTGTTTTTT. Translation: CASSFTWGQTTGELFF.

The V gene is TRBV6-1, the J gene TRBJ2-5; weak D call: TRBD1 (5 bases). V was cut by 7 bases and J by 4 bases, with 13 bases left in between. Germline CDR1 and CDR2: MNHNS and SASEGT. The CDR3 has 13 amino acids. CDR3 DNA sequence: TGTGCCAGCATCCTCAGGGTTGGAGAGACCCAGTACTTC. Amino acid sequence: CASILRVGETQYF.

J is TRBJ1-1 and V is TRBV13; D remains ambiguous. Germline V gene sequence: CDR1 PRHDT, CDR2 FYEKMQ (reference sequence). The CDR3 consists of 14 residues. Deletions cut 5 bases from V and 1 base from J, with 11 bases between. The CDR3 bases are TGTGCCAGCAGCAACCTAGAGGGGAACACTGAAGCTTTCTTT. It specifies CASSNLEGNTEAFF.

The chain employs TRBV5-1 and TRBJ1-5; 8 bases line up with TRBD1. Germline CDR1 is SGHRS and CDR2 is YFSETQ. This CDR3 comprises 15 residues. V shed 4 bases, J shed 3 bases, and the junction held 6 bases outside the gene matches. CDR3 coding DNA: TGCGCCAGCAGCGAGGGGGACAGGATCAATCAGCCCCAGCATTTT. Translation: CASSEGDRINQPQHF.

V and J are TRBV19 and TRBJ2-7; TRBD2 aligns across 8 bases. The trim removed 3 bases at V and 2 bases at J, leaving 9 bases unmatched. The CDR3 length is 16 residues. From germline, CDR1 is LNHDA and CDR2 SQIVND (reference sequence). CDR3 sequence reads: CASSMGGAGGAYEQYF. In DNA form, the CDR3 reads TGTGCCAGTAGTATGGGTGGGGCGGGGGGCGCCTACGAGCAGTACTTC.